These 16 T cell receptor beta chains came from one sample sequenced in a study of cytomegalovirus exposure and HLA in healthy donors (dated by TCRdb to 2015 to 2018). Libraries were made using the immunoSEQ multiplex PCR assay. The multiplex PCR relied on a mix of 60 forward primers for TCR Vbeta segments and 13 reverse primers for TCR Jbeta segments. Entries here come from immuneACCESS through TCRdb and include only in-frame sequences with V and J called. Some clones fail to appear in such tables; in the studies checked, an unresolved V gene covers under half of the shortfall, and the cause of the remainder is unknown. Present in this sample are around 130,000 clones, 81% of which were seen just once. About 0.74% of the sample goes to the ten largest clones. Sequencing was done on a sample of PBMCs. The receptors originated from a young man in good health and CMV-seronegative.

This clone was seen a single time. The CDR3 bases are TGTGCCAGCAGTTTGGCCCTCTCCTACGAGCAGTACTTC. Translated: CASSLALSYEQYF. The chain has TRBV27 and TRBJ2-7, with D unresolved. This CDR3 spans 13 amino acids. The ends were cut back, 3 bases at V and 0 bases at J, with 6 bases in the middle. Germline CDR1 MNHEY, CDR2 SMNVEV (reference sequence).

The chain recombines TRBV19 with TRBJ1-6, with 9 bases lining up with TRBD1. With V trimmed by 7 bases and J by 10 bases, 17 bases remained unmatched. Per germline, CDR1 LNHDA and CDR2 SQIVND (reference sequence). The CDR3 totals 17 residues. DNA of the CDR3: TGTGCCAGTACTTTAACCGCCACCGGGACAGGGTACTCACCCCTCCACTTT. Translating it yields CASTLTATGTGYSPLHF.

Remarks on this clone: Its ends do not fully match the called genes, so a read error is possible. The J gene is TRBJ2-7, the V gene TRBV7-7; TRBD1 matches 7 bases. Germline CDR1 SSHAT, CDR2 FNYEAQ (reference sequence). The CDR3 is made up of 15 amino acids. The CDR3 sequence is CASSLGDSTNYEQYF. The CDR3 nucleotides read TGTGCTAGCAGCTTAGGGGACAGCACCAATTACGAGCAGTACTTC.

V is TRBV9 and J is TRBJ2-7; 10 nucleotides match TRBD2. The germline gives CDR1 SGDLS, CDR2 YYNGEE. V gave up 4 bases and J gave up 5 bases; unmatched junction bases: 6. This CDR3 region has 14 residues. DNA of the CDR3: TGTGCCAGCAGCCCCGGCCTAGCGGGGGACGAGCAGTACTTC. Translating gives CASSPGLAGDEQYF.

The V gene is TRBV6-1, the J gene TRBJ1-2; TRBD1 is a possible D gene (5 bases). Per the germline V gene, CDR1 is MNHNS and CDR2 is SASEGT. The V end lost 3 bases, the J end lost 1 base, and 12 bases lay between the germline ends. CDR3 length: 15 residues. The CDR3 DNA follows: TGTGCCAGCAGTGACCCCGCGGGGGTTAACTATGGCTACACCTTC. Amino acid sequence: CASSDPAGVNYGYTF.

This chain joins TRBV6-1 and TRBJ1-5; 9 bases are a match to TRBD1. The CDR3 has 17 amino acids. V was clipped by 1 base and J by 7 bases; unmatched bases: 11. CDR1 and CDR2 (germline): MNHNS, SASEGT. This CDR3 reads CASSEGFVGTGQQPQHF. The CDR3 coding sequence is TGTGCCAGCAGTGAAGGTTTTGTAGGGACAGGGCAACAGCCCCAGCATTTT.

The V call is TRBV28, the J call TRBJ1-5, with 7 bases lining up with TRBD1. Unmatched junction bases numbered 9, after V lost 3 bases and J lost 1 base. Per germline, CDR1 MDHEN and CDR2 SYDVKM. This CDR3 has 17 amino acids. DNA of the CDR3: TGTGCCAGCAGTTTTTCTCCGACAGGGCGAAGCAATCAGCCCCAGCATTTT. It specifies CASSFSPTGRSNQPQHF.

This clone was observed a single time. The chain is built from TRBV7-9 and TRBJ1-1; D call uncertain. CDR3 length equals 12 residues. Germline-derived CDR1 and CDR2 are SEHNR and FQNEAQ (reference sequence). V shed 5 bases and J shed 5 bases, with 9 bases lying between them. CDR3 nucleotide sequence: TGTGCCAGCAGCGCCGGTAGAACTGAAGCTTTCTTT. Amino acid sequence: CASSAGRTEAFF. The full variable domain, its missing parts supplied by reference TRBV7-9 and TRBJ1-1, is DTGVSQNPRHKITKRGQNVTFRCDPISEHNRLYWYRQTLGQGPEFLTYFQNEAQLEKSRLLSDRFSAERPKGSFSTLEIQRTEQGDSAMYLCASSAGRTEAFFGQGTRLTVV.

This chain connects TRBV9 to TRBJ1-1; D gene ambiguous. Germline V lookup: CDR1 SGDLS, CDR2 YYNGEE. V lost 2 bases to trimming and J lost 3 bases, with 11 bases between them. The CDR3 has 14 amino acids. CDR3 amino acids: CASSVTKWDTEAFF. The CDR3 region has the DNA TGTGCCAGCAGCGTGACTAAGTGGGACACTGAAGCTTTCTTT.

This sequence joins TRBV19 and TRBJ1-4; no reliable D call. The CDR3 covers 15 residues. Trimming stripped 9 bases from V and 0 bases from J, with 14 bases between. In germline, CDR1 is LNHDA, CDR2 SQIVND (reference sequence). CDR3 region: CASNIPGATNEKLFF. Written as DNA, the CDR3 is TGTGCCAGCAATATCCCCGGTGCAACTAATGAAAAACTGTTTTTT.

The chain is built from TRBV4-3 and TRBJ1-2; D is uncertain. V lost 0 bases to trimming and J lost 3 bases, with 11 bases between them. Per the germline V gene, CDR1 is LGHNA and CDR2 is YSLEER. The CDR3 consists of 15 residues. CDR3: CASSQDRSEDYGYTF. The CDR3 DNA is TGCGCCAGCAGCCAAGATCGGTCAGAGGACTATGGCTACACCTTC.

The CDR3 loop is CASSLSFSSYEQYF. For the CDR3, the DNA is TGTGCCAGCAGCTTATCGTTTAGCTCCTACGAGCAGTACTTC. This chain connects TRBV7-6 to TRBJ2-7; D uncertain. The CDR3 runs to 14 residues. The V end was cut by 2 bases, the J end by 0 bases, with 8 bases between. Germline assignment: CDR1 SGHVS and CDR2 FNYEAQ.

V usage is TRBV6-6 and J usage is TRBJ2-3, with 15 bases identical to TRBD2. This CDR3 is built from 16 residues. CDR1 and CDR2 from the germline V gene are MNHNY and SVGAGI (reference sequence). After removal of 6 bases from V and 3 bases from J, the junction contained 4 bases not matched to a gene. CDR3 loop: CASRRGLAGGTDTQYF. DNA of the CDR3: TGTGCCAGCAGGCGCGGACTAGCGGGGGGGACAGATACGCAGTATTTT.

This clone showed up just a few times. The chain combines TRBV5-6 with TRBJ1-1, with no clear D. Germline CDR1 reads SGHDT; CDR2 reads YYEEEE. The CDR3 is 14 residues long. V dropped 0 bases and J dropped 1 base, with 7 bases sitting between them. Here the CDR3 DNA reads TGTGCCAGCAGCTTGGAGCGAAGGAACACTGAAGCTTTCTTT. This gives the protein CASSLERRNTEAFF.

This CDR3 is CASSEAPQGWRLGYGYTF. CDR3 bases: TGTGCCAGCAGTGAAGCGCCGCAAGGATGGAGGCTGGGCTATGGCTACACCTTC. This rearrangement joins TRBV6-1 to TRBJ1-2; D uncertain. Germline CDR1 and CDR2: MNHNS and SASEGT. Trimming cost V 0 bases and J 4 bases, with 21 bases left between them. The CDR3 runs 18 residues.

The chain has TRBV11-2 and TRBJ2-7; TRBD2 agrees at 7 bases. Germline loops: CDR1 SGHAT, CDR2 FQNNGV. The CDR3 has 15 amino acids. With 1 base clipped from V and 0 bases from J, the junction kept 3 bases outside the gene matches. The CDR3 DNA is TGTGCCAGCAGCTTAGGCGGGGGTCCCTCCTACGAGCAGTACTTC. The encoded protein is CASSLGGGPSYEQYF.